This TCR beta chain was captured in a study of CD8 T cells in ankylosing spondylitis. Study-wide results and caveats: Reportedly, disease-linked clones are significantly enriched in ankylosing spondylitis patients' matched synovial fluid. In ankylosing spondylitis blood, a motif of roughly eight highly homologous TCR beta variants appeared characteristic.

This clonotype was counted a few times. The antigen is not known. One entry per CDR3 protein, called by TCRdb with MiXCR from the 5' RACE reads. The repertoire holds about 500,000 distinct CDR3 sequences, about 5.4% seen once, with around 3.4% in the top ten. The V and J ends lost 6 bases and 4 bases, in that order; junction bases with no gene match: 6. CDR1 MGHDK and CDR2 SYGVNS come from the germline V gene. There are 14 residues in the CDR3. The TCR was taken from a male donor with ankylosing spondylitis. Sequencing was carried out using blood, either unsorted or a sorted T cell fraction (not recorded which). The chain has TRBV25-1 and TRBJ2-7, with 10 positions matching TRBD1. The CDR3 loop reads CASSIWDRGYEQYF. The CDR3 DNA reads TGTGCCAGCAGCATTTGGGACAGGGGTTACGAGCAGTACTTC.